A selection of T cell receptor beta chains follows, all from one sample in a study of T-cell reconstitution after alpha-beta-depleted transplantation in children. TCRdb recomputed calls from the PCR reads with MiXCR, one row per CDR3 protein. This repertoire shows hundreds of thousands of distinct CDR3 sequences, roughly 13% found once; its top ten account for approximately 4.3%. Here the sequenced sample was PBMCs, taken from the stem cell graft. The source is a human donor who donated a stem cell graft to a child with Fanconi anemia. The CDR3 runs from the conserved cysteine through the conserved F or W. Each record gives: V gene, D gene, clone size, J gene, CDR3 DNA, CDR3 protein. D genes are given only for firm matches. The listing skips clone size in some rows; elsewhere it reads once, few, many or a size class.

v_call: TRBV25-1; d_call: .; clone_size: many; j_call: TRBJ1-1; cdr3_nt: TGTGCCAGCAGCGACCGGGGGGGCAGGGCCCACACTGAAGCTTTCTTT; cdr3_aa: CASSDRGGRAHTEAFF
v_call: TRBV7-6; d_call: .; clone_size: .; j_call: TRBJ2-2; cdr3_nt: TGTGCCAGCAGCTTATCCCTTCCGTTGTACATAGGGGGGGAGCTGTTTTTT; cdr3_aa: CASSLSLPLYIGGELFF
v_call: TRBV12-3/TRBV12-4; d_call: TRBD2; clone_size: .; j_call: TRBJ2-7; cdr3_nt: TGTGCCAGCAAAGCGGGAGGTTCCTACGAGCAGTACTTC; cdr3_aa: CASKAGGSYEQYF
v_call: TRBV2; d_call: .; clone_size: many; j_call: TRBJ2-7; cdr3_nt: TGTGCCAGCAGTGACGGAGAAGCCTACGAGCAGTACTTC; cdr3_aa: CASSDGEAYEQYF
v_call: TRBV27; d_call: .; clone_size: .; j_call: TRBJ1-2; cdr3_nt: TGTGCCAGCAGTCCTACCTATAAGAGATTCTATGGCTACACCTTC; cdr3_aa: CASSPTYKRFYGYTF
v_call: TRBV12-5; d_call: .; clone_size: .; j_call: TRBJ2-7; cdr3_nt: TGTGCTAGTGGTCCGAACAGGGTTCCTCGCGAGCAGTACTTC; cdr3_aa: CASGPNRVPREQYF
v_call: TRBV2; d_call: .; clone_size: few; j_call: TRBJ2-1; cdr3_nt: TGTGCCAGCAGTACACTAGGGGGGTCCTACAATGAGCAGTTCTTC; cdr3_aa: CASSTLGGSYNEQFF
v_call: TRBV20-1; d_call: TRBD1; clone_size: few; j_call: TRBJ1-2; cdr3_nt: TGCAGTGCCCGGGACAGGGACAGCGGGAGCTATGGCTACACCTTC; cdr3_aa: CSARDRDSGSYGYTF
v_call: TRBV6-5; d_call: .; clone_size: few; j_call: TRBJ2-2; cdr3_nt: TGTGCCAGCAGTTCACAGGGACGGGAGAACACCGGGGAGCTGTTTTTT; cdr3_aa: CASSSQGRENTGELFF
v_call: TRBV18; d_call: .; clone_size: few; j_call: TRBJ2-3; cdr3_nt: TGTGCCAGCTCCGGAGCAGGCAACACAGATACGCAGTATTTT; cdr3_aa: CASSGAGNTDTQYF
v_call: TRBV6-1; d_call: .; clone_size: many; j_call: TRBJ1-6; cdr3_nt: TGTGCCAGCAGAGATACATCCGATAATTCACCCCTCCACTTT; cdr3_aa: CASRDTSDNSPLHF
v_call: TRBV24-1; d_call: .; clone_size: few; j_call: TRBJ1-2; cdr3_nt: TGTGCCACCAGTGATTTTACCGGGGATGGCTACACCTTC; cdr3_aa: CATSDFTGDGYTF
v_call: TRBV5-1; d_call: TRBD2; clone_size: many; j_call: TRBJ2-3; cdr3_nt: TGCGCCAGCAGCCTACGGACTAGCGGGGGCACAGATACGCAGTATTTT; cdr3_aa: CASSLRTSGGTDTQYF
v_call: TRBV7-8; d_call: TRBD2; clone_size: few; j_call: TRBJ2-2; cdr3_nt: TGTGCCAGCAGCTTAGTTGCGGGGGGGCTCAGGGGCGCCGGGGAGCTGTTTTTT; cdr3_aa: CASSLVAGGLRGAGELFF
v_call: TRBV18; d_call: .; clone_size: .; j_call: TRBJ1-2; cdr3_nt: TGTGCCAGCTCAAAGGAGGGGATTGTGGGCTACACCTTC; cdr3_aa: CASSKEGIVGYTF
v_call: TRBV5-5; d_call: TRBD1; clone_size: many; j_call: TRBJ2-1; cdr3_nt: TGTGCCAGCAGGCCGACAGGGGGCTCGAACAATGAGCAGTTCTTC; cdr3_aa: CASRPTGGSNNEQFF
v_call: TRBV4-3; d_call: .; clone_size: few; j_call: TRBJ2-6; cdr3_nt: TGCGCCAGCAGCCAAGAGCAACCTCAGGGGTCTGGGGCCAACGTCCTGACTTTC; cdr3_aa: CASSQEQPQGSGANVLTF
v_call: TRBV20-1; d_call: .; clone_size: .; j_call: TRBJ1-1; cdr3_nt: TGCAGTGCCAGTGGTGCGACGGGGAACACTGAAGCTTTCTTT; cdr3_aa: CSASGATGNTEAFF
v_call: TRBV5-1; d_call: .; clone_size: .; j_call: TRBJ2-2; cdr3_nt: TGCGCCAGCAGGCGACAGAGGAACACCGGGGAGCTGTTTTTT; cdr3_aa: CASRRQRNTGELFF
v_call: TRBV27; d_call: .; clone_size: many; j_call: TRBJ1-1; cdr3_nt: TGTGCCAGCACCCTCGGGCCCTCGTCGAACACTGAAGCTTTCTTT; cdr3_aa: CASTLGPSSNTEAFF